This T cell receptor beta chain was sequenced in a study of identifying expanded T cells in peripheral blood (dated by TCRdb to the late 2010s). About the study as a whole: Technical replicates were generated by sequencing separate aliquots of the same genomic DNA pool, with four replicates compared pairwise.

Reading from cysteine to phenylalanine, the CDR3 counts 13 amino acids. The only DNA kept is the CDR3, 39 bases in frame from the first base. From the germline V gene, CDR1 is SQVTM and CDR2 is ANQGSEA. The V and J ends are trimmed by 6 bases and 4 bases, leaving 15 bases between them. The immunoSEQ Assay, which relies on bias-controlled multiplex PCR amplification of genomic DNA, was used to profile TCRbeta CDR3 regions. In the paper's pipeline: To quantify the absolute abundance of each unique TCRbeta CDR3 region, the sequences were collapsed and filtered. Two models were used to test differential abundance: a binomial model (Fisher-equivalent) and a beta-binomial model that adds time-dependent variance fitted from healthy donors. Any clone with fewer than 5 combined templates was excluded, and a clone was called differentially abundant if its Benjamini-Hochberg FDR was below 0.01. Beta-binomial variance was modeled as a function of total template count across the two samples using the form v = (b*log(k)+a)^2. This is the immuneACCESS table as TCRdb keeps it, with only in-frame sequences that have V and J called. A part of the clones is gone; compared with another copy, unresolved V genes explain less than half, and the rest is unexplained. V and J calls and clone size are those listed in that table; D and trimming were worked out from the DNA. The sample table holds approximately 110,000 clones, of which around nine tenths were seen once. The biggest ten clones account for roughly 15% of the sample.

On this clone itself: Its antigen is not yet known. Per-nucleotide qualities are absent, and no much larger clonotype sits a single base away.

No immune events, such as infections, were documented for the healthy donors during the collection period. Time-dependent variance in a beta-binomial model of T-cell clone differential abundance was calibrated using healthy-donor blood repertoires as a training cohort. The training cohort was composed of some ten healthy donors, 3 female and 7 male. On average the donors were approximately 40 years old, and their ages spanned roughly 25 to 70 years. Whole blood from each healthy donor was obtained from a commercial supplier and was collected at three time points two to three weeks apart. Genomic DNA was extracted from unsorted whole blood for immunosequencing. Results the study describes overall, beyond this receptor: Across all healthy-donor time intervals, the beta-binomial model significantly lowered both the number of clones called differentially abundant and the false-positive rate. Variance in clone template counts between approximately two-week samples significantly increased with total template count across all healthy donors. About 1.3 differentially abundant clones were flagged by the binomial model between technical replicates, whereas about 15 and 18 were flagged over around two weeks and four weeks, respectively. The authors expected biological variance in healthy repertoires might increase further over much longer intervals such as months to years.

The chain is encoded by TRBV29-1 joined to TRBJ1-2, with no D gene named confidently. This receptor was obtained from a person aged 18-69 years in good health. The sequenced material came from blood. The nucleotide sequence is TGCAGCGTGACGGGGAAGTACGGCTATGGCTACACCTTC. The resulting protein is CSVTGKYGYGYTF.